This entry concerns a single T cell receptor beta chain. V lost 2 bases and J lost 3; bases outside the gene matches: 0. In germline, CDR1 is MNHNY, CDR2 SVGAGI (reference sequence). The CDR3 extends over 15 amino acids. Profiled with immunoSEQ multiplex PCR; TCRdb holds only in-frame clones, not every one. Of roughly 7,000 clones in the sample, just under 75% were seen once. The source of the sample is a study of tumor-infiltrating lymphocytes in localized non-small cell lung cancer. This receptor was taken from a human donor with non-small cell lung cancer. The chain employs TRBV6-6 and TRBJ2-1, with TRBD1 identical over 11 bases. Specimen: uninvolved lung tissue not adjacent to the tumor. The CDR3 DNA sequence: TGTGCCAGCAGTTACGGGACAGGGGGCTACAATGAGCAGTTCTTC. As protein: CASSYGTGGYNEQFF.